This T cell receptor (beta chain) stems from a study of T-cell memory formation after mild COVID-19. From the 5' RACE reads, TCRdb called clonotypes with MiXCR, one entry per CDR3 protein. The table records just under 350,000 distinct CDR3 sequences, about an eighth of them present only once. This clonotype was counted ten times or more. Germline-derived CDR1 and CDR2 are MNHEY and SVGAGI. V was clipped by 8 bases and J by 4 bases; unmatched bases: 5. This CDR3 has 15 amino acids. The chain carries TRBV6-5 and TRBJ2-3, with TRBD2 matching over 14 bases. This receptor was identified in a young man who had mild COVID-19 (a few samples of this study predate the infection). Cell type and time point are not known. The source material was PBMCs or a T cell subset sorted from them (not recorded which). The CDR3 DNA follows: TGTGCCAGCTCGGGACTAGCGGGGGTGTCAGATACGCAGTATTTT. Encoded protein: CASSGLAGVSDTQYF.